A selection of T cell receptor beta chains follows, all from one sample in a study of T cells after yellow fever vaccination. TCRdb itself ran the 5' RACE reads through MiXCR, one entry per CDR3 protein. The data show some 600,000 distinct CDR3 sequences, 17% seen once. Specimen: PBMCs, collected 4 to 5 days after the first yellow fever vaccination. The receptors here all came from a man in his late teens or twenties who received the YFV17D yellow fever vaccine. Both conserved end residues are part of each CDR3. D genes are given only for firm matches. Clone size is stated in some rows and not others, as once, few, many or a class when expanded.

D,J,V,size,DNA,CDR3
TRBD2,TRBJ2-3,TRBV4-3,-,TGCGCCAGCAGCCAAGATCGAACTAGCGCAGATACGCAGTATTTT,CASSQDRTSADTQYF
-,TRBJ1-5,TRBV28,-,TGTGCCAGCAGTTACCGGGACTTTAATCAGCCCCAGCATTTT,CASSYRDFNQPQHF
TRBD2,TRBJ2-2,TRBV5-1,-,TGCGCCAGCAGCCGAGGACTAGCGGGGGCGAACACCGGGGAGCTGTTTTTT,CASSRGLAGANTGELFF
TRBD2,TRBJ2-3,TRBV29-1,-,TGCAGCGTTGAAGCTAGCGGGGGGGCAGATACGCAGTATTTT,CSVEASGGADTQYF
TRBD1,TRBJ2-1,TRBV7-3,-,TGTGCCAGCAGCATCGACAGGGGGTCAGTGTACAATGAGCAGTTCTTC,CASSIDRGSVYNEQFF
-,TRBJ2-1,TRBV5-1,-,TGCGCCAGCAGCTGGACTCCGAGACAGTACAATGAGCAGTTCTTC,CASSWTPRQYNEQFF
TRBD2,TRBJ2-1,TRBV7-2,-,TGTGCCAGCACCACTAGCGGGGGGGCTGGGAATGAGCAGTTCTTC,CASTTSGGAGNEQFF
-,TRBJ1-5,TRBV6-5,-,TGTGCCAGCAGTTACGGGCAGGGTGGGGGTATAGAACATTTT,CASSYGQGGGIEHF
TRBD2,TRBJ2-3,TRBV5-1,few,TGTGCCAGCAGTCGGGAGGGAGATACGCAGTATTTT,CASSREGDTQYF
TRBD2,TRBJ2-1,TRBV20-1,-,TGCAGTGCTACTAGCGGGGGGGCTGGGGAGCAGTTCTTC,CSATSGGAGEQFF
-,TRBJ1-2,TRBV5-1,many,TGCGCCAGCAGAACGGACCCTGATAACTATGGCTACACCTTC,CASRTDPDNYGYTF
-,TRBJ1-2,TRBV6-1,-,TGTGCCAGCACCCAGGCCTTGGGGGGGCATGGCTACACCTTC,CASTQALGGHGYTF
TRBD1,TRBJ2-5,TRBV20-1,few,TGCAGTGCTAGCGAGGACAGGGAAAAGACCCAGTACTTC,CSASEDREKTQYF
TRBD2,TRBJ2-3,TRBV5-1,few,TGCGCCAGCAGCCCCGGACTAGCGGGGCCTGATACGCAGTATTTT,CASSPGLAGPDTQYF
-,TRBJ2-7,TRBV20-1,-,TGCAGTGCCAGGCACAGGCCGGGTAGCGAGCAGTACTTC,CSARHRPGSEQYF
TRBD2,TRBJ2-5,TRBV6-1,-,TGTGCCAGCAGACAAACAGGACTAGCGGGGCTCCAAGAGACCCAGTACTTC,CASRQTGLAGLQETQYF
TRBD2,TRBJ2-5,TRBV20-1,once,TGCAGTGCCAGGCGGGGGGAAGAGACCCAGTACTTC,CSARRGEETQYF
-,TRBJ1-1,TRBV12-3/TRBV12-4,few,TGTGCCAGCAGTTTAAAAGGGGGATGGGGAGGCACTGAAGCTTTCTTT,CASSLKGGWGGTEAFF
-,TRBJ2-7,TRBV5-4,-,TGTGCCAGCAGCTTGGTGCCCGGCGGGACGTCCTACGAGCAGTACTTC,CASSLVPGGTSYEQYF
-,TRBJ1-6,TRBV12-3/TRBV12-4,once,TGTGCCAGCAGTGGGAGGGGTTCCTATAATTCACCCCTCCACTTT,CASSGRGSYNSPLHF
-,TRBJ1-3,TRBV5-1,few,TGCGCCAGCAGCGAGGGAGACTCTGGAAACACCATATATTTT,CASSEGDSGNTIYF
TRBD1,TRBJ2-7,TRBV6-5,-,TGTGCCAGCAGTTACTCCAGGGGGCAAGGCTACGAGCAGTACTTC,CASSYSRGQGYEQYF
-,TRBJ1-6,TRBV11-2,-,TGTGCCAGCAGCTTTTCGGGTGGTACACCCCTCCACTTT,CASSFSGGTPLHF
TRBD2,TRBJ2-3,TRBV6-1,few,TGTGCCAGCAGTAATAGCGGGGGCCAAGGGCAGTATTTT,CASSNSGGQGQYF
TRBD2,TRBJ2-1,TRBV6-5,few,TGTGCCAGCAGTTACTCCCGGACTAGCGGGGCCGGTGAGCAGTTCTTC,CASSYSRTSGAGEQFF
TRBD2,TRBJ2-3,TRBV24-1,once,TGTGCCACCAGTGAAGCGAGCGGGGGGGCCGGGGATACGCAGTATTTT,CATSEASGGAGDTQYF
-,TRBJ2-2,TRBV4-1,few,TGCGCCAGCAGCCAAGTCGCAGGGCTGGACGGGGAGCTGTTTTTT,CASSQVAGLDGELFF
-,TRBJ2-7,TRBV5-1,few,TGCGCCAGCAGCTTGAACGTCGCAGCCTCCTACGAGCAGTACTTC,CASSLNVAASYEQYF
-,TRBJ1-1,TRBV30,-,TGTGCCTCGGGAGGGAGGCAGGGCGGCACTGAAGCTTTCTTT,CASGGRQGGTEAFF
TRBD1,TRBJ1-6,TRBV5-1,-,TGCGCCAGCAGCAACCGGGACAGCGATAATTCACCCCTCCACTTT,CASSNRDSDNSPLHF
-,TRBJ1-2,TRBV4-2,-,TGTGCCAGCAGCCAAGATAACCGAGGGGACTATGGCTACACCTTC,CASSQDNRGDYGYTF
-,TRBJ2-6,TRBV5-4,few,TGTGCCAGCAGCTCCACAGGAAACTCTGGGGCCAACGTCCTGACTTTC,CASSSTGNSGANVLTF
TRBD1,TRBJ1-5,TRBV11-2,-,TGTGCCAGCAGCATCGGGACAGGGGGTAATCAGCCCCAGCATTTT,CASSIGTGGNQPQHF
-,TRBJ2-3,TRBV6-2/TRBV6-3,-,TGTGCCAGCAGTTACTGGGGGCGCAGCCCAGATACGCAGTATTTT,CASSYWGRSPDTQYF
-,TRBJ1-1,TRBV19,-,TGTGCCAGTAGTCCTATAAGGGGCACCCTAGGCACTGAAGCTTTCTTT,CASSPIRGTLGTEAFF
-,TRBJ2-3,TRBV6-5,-,TGTGCCAGCAGTTCGGGACGGCACACAGATACGCAGTATTTT,CASSSGRHTDTQYF
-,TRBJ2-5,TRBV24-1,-,TGTGCCACCAGTACTGAATTGGAGACCCAGTACTTC,CATSTELETQYF
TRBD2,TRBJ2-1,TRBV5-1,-,TGCGCCAGCAGCAGGTCCCCGGGGGGGCTTTACAATGAGCAGTTCTTC,CASSRSPGGLYNEQFF
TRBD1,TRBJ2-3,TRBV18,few,TGTGCCAGCTCACCAACAGGGGAAAGCACAGATACGCAGTATTTT,CASSPTGESTDTQYF
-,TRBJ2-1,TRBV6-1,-,TGTGCCAGCACCCCGTGGGGCCTGGGTGAGCAGTTCTTC,CASTPWGLGEQFF
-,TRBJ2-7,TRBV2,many,TGTGCCAGCAGTGAAGCAGGCTTTTCCTCCTACGAGCAGTACTTC,CASSEAGFSSYEQYF
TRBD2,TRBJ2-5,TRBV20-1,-,TGCAGTGCAAACAGCCGGGCTAGCGGGGCTGAGACCCAGTACTTC,CSANSRASGAETQYF
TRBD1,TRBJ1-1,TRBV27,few,TGTGCCAGCAGCCTACTCCCCTGGACAGGTAACACTGAAGCTTTCTTT,CASSLLPWTGNTEAFF
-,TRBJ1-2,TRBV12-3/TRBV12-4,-,TGTGCCAGCACCTTCTGGAGGGTAGGGCGACGCTATGGCTACACCTTC,CASTFWRVGRRYGYTF
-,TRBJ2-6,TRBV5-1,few,TGCGCCAGCAGCCCCCGGACAGATACTAGCTCTGGGGCCAACGTCCTGACTTTC,CASSPRTDTSSGANVLTF
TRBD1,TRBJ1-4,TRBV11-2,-,TGTGCCAGCAGCCACGGACAGGGGGCGGGGGAAAAACTGTTTTTT,CASSHGQGAGEKLFF
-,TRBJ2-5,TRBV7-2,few,TGTGCCAGCAGCTTAGGATCGGGGACGGAGACCCAGTACTTC,CASSLGSGTETQYF
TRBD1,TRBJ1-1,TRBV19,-,TGTGCCAGTAGTCTACGGACAGGGAAAAGCACTGAAGCTTTCTTT,CASSLRTGKSTEAFF
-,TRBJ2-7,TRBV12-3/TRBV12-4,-,TGTGCCAGCAGTTCGGCCAGACATTCCTACGAGCAGTACTTC,CASSSARHSYEQYF
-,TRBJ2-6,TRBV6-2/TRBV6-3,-,TGTGCCAGTAATACTGGGGCCAACGTCCTGACTTTC,CASNTGANVLTF
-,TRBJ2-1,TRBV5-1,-,TGCGCCAGCAGCTTGGGCCCAGGGGGGCCGGGGAATGAGCAGTTCTTC,CASSLGPGGPGNEQFF
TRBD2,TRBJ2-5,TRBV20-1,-,TGCAGTGCGAAGAGCGGGGGGCCAGGGGAGACCCAGTACTTC,CSAKSGGPGETQYF
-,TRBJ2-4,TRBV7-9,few,TGTGCCAGCAGCCCAAGAGTCGGCTTCGGCAAAAACATTCAGTACTTC,CASSPRVGFGKNIQYF
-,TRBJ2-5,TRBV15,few,TGTGCCACCTTCACCCCTCGGGGGACCCAGTACTTC,CATFTPRGTQYF
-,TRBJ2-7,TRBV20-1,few,TGCAGTGCTAGAGGATACAGGGCGGGGGTCTACGAGCAGTACTTC,CSARGYRAGVYEQYF